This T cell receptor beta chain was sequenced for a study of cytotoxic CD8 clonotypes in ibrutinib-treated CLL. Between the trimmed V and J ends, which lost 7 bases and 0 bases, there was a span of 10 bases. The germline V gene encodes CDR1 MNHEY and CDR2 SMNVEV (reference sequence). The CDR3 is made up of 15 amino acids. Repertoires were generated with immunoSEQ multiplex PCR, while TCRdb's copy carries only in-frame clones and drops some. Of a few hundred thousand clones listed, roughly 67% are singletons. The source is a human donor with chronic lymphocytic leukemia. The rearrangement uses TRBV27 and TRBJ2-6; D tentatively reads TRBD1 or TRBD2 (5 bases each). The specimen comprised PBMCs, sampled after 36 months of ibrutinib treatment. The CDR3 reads CASMGDRSGANVLTF. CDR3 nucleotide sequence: TGTGCCAGCATGGGGGATCGCTCTGGGGCCAACGTCCTGACTTTC.